This T cell receptor beta chain was identified in a study of blood T cell repertoires in COVID-19. Looked up from germline, CDR1 is SNHLY and CDR2 is FYNNEI. The CDR3 has 15 residues. The V and J ends lost 8 bases and 4 bases, in that order; junction bases with no gene match: 9. TCRdb keeps only in-frame clones here, not all; method: immunoSEQ multiplex PCR. This table has about 43,000 clones, around 87% appearing once. This TCR derives from a woman of 80 years or more with active COVID-19. The sample consisted of peripheral blood. The J gene is TRBJ2-2, the V gene TRBV2; 8 bases line up with TRBD2. Here the CDR3 reads CASSRDAGGTGELFF. CDR3 bases: TGTGCCAGCTCAAGGGACGCGGGGGGCACCGGGGAGCTGTTTTTT.